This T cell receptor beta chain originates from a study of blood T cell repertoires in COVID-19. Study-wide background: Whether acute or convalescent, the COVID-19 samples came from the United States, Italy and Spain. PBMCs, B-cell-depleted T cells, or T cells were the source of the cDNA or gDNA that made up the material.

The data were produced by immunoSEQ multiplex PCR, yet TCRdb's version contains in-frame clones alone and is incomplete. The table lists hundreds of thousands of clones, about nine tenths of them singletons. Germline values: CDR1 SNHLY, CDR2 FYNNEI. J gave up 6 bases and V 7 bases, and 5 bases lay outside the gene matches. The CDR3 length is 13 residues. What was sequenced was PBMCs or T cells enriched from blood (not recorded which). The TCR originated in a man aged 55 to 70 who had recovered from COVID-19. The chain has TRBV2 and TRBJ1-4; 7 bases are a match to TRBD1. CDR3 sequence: CASIRDSYEKLFF. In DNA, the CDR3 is TGTGCCAGCATAAGGGACAGTTATGAAAAACTGTTTTTT.